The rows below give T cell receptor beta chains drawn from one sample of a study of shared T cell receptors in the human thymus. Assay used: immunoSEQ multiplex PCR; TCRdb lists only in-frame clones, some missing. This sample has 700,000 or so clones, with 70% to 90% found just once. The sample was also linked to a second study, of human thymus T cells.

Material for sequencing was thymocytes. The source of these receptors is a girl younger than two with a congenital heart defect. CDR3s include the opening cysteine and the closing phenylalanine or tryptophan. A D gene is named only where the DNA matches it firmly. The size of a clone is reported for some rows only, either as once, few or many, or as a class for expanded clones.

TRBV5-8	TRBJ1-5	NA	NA	CASSPPKTGNQPQHF	TGTGCCAGCAGCCCCCCGAAGACTGGCAATCAGCCCCAGCATTTT
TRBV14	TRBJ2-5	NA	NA	CASSPYGDQETQYF	TGTGCCAGCAGCCCTTACGGAGACCAAGAGACCCAGTACTTC
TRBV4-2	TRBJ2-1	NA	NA	CASSQGTRTGGVEQFF	TGTGCCAGCAGCCAAGGGACCAGGACGGGGGGCGTTGAGCAGTTCTTC
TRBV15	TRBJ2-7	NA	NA	CATSRVYPSSPNRYF	TGTGCCACCAGCAGAGTTTATCCGTCGAGCCCAAATCGGTACTTC
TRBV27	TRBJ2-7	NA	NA	CASTPPGRIYEQYF	TGTGCCAGCACCCCCCCAGGCCGGATCTACGAGCAGTACTTC
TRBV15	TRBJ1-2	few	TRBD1	CATSRDQLFPGQGRFYGYTF	TGTGCCACCAGCAGAGATCAGCTTTTCCCGGGACAGGGGAGATTCTATGGCTACACCTTC
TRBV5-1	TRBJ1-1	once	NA	CASSFHPGVPNTEAFF	TGCGCCAGCAGCTTCCACCCAGGGGTACCTAACACTGAAGCTTTCTTT
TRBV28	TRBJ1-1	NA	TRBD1	CASLEDRLYTEAFF	TGTGCCAGTTTGGAGGACAGGCTGTACACTGAAGCTTTCTTT
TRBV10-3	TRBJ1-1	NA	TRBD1	CAISPGQGIDRNTEAFF	TGTGCCATCAGTCCGGGACAGGGTATTGATCGGAACACTGAAGCTTTCTTT
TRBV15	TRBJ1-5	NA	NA	CATRRQSSNQPQHF	TGTGCCACCAGGCGACAGTCCAGCAATCAGCCCCAGCATTTT
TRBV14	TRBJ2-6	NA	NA	CASSQVREISGANVLTF	TGTGCCAGCAGCCAAGTCCGGGAAATCTCTGGGGCCAACGTCCTGACTTTC
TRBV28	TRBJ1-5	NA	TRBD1	CASSIHRGQVNQPQHF	TGTGCCAGCAGTATCCACAGGGGGCAGGTAAATCAGCCCCAGCATTTT
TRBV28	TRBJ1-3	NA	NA	CASSRYPGNTIYF	TGTGCCAGCAGTCGCTATCCTGGAAACACCATATATTTT
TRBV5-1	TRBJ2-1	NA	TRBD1	CASSAGDRAYNEQFF	TGCGCCAGCAGCGCCGGGGACAGGGCCTACAATGAGCAGTTCTTC
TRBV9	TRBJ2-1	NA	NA	CASSVGYGAPCSYNEQFF	TGTGCCAGCAGCGTAGGTTATGGGGCCCCCTGCTCCTACAATGAGCAGTTCTTC
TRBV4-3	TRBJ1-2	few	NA	CASSQFKGDGGYTF	TGCGCCAGCAGCCAATTCAAAGGGGATGGGGGCTACACCTTC
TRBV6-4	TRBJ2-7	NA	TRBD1	CASSAYTQGLQGEQYF	TGTGCCAGCAGTGCCTACACACAGGGGTTACAGGGCGAGCAGTACTTC
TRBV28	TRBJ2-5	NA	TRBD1	CASGSPGQGLGETQYF	TGTGCCAGCGGCTCGCCGGGACAGGGTTTGGGAGAGACCCAGTACTTC
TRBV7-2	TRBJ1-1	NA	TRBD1	CASSSTGKENTEAFF	TGTGCCAGCAGCTCGACAGGGAAGGAGAACACTGAAGCTTTCTTT
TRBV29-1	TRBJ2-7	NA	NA	CSVGPDDYEQYF	TGCAGCGTTGGGCCCGATGACTACGAGCAGTACTTC
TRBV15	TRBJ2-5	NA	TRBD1	CATSRGGDRGLGETQYF	TGTGCCACCAGCAGAGGGGGAGACAGGGGGCTTGGAGAGACCCAGTACTTC
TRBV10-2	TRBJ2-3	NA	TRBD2	CASSVRFCGGGTDTQYF	TGCGCCAGCAGTGTGCGGTTTTGCGGGGGGGGCACAGATACGCAGTATTTT
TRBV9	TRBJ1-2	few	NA	CASTPNLGRGGYTF	TGTGCCAGCACCCCCAATCTGGGAAGGGGCGGCTACACCTTC
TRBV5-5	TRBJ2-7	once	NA	CASSELTFGGSPYEQYF	TGTGCCAGCAGCGAACTCACATTTGGAGGGTCTCCCTACGAGCAGTACTTC
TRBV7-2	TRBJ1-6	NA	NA	CASSSPGVESPLHF	TGTGCCAGCAGCTCTCCAGGGGTAGAGTCACCCCTCCACTTT
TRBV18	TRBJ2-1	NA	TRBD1	CASSPGTDQNPYNEQFF	TGTGCCAGCTCACCAGGGACAGACCAGAACCCCTACAATGAGCAGTTCTTC
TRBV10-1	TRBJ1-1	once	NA	CASSAPTTGTEAFF	TGCGCCAGCAGTGCCCCGACCACGGGCACTGAAGCTTTCTTT
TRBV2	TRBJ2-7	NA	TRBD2	CASSEDSSGGSYEQYF	TGTGCCAGCAGTGAAGATTCCAGCGGGGGCTCCTACGAGCAGTACTTC
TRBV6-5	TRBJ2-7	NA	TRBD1	CASSYWTGGEQYF	TGTGCCAGCAGTTACTGGACAGGGGGCGAGCAGTACTTC
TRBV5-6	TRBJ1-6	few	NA	CASSFMQSGDSPLHF	TGTGCCAGCAGCTTCATGCAGTCGGGGGATTCACCCCTCCACTTT
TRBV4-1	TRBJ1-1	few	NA	CASSQDGRNTEAFF	TGCGCCAGCAGCCAAGACGGGAGGAACACTGAAGCTTTCTTT
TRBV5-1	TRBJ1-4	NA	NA	CASSLGDATNEKLFF	TGCGCCAGCAGCTTAGGGGATGCAACTAATGAAAAACTGTTTTTT
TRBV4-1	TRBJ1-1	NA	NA	CASSPRTGTNTEAFF	TGCGCCAGCAGCCCGCGCACAGGGACGAACACTGAAGCTTTCTTT
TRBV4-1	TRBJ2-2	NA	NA	CASSEQRGGGTGELFF	TGCGCCAGCAGCGAGCAAAGAGGGGGTGGGACCGGGGAGCTGTTTTTT
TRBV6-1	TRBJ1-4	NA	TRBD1	CASRSGGAHEKLFF	TGTGCCAGCAGATCAGGGGGCGCGCATGAAAAACTGTTTTTT
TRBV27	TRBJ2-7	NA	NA	CASSPGHLPGEQYF	TGTGCCAGCAGCCCGGGACACCTTCCGGGGGAGCAGTACTTC
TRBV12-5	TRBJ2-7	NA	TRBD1	CASGFVSGGQFVF	TGTGCTAGTGGTTTCGTTTCTGGGGGACAGTTCGTCTTC
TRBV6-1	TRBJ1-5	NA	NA	CASSEGRHQPQHF	TGTGCCAGCAGTGAAGGCAGGCATCAGCCCCAGCATTTT
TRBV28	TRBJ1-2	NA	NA	CASSFNRAPQPNYGYTF	TGTGCCAGCAGTTTTAACAGGGCTCCCCAACCTAACTATGGCTACACCTTC
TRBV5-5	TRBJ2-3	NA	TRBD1	CASSLTGAADTQYF	TGTGCCAGCAGCTTAACAGGGGCAGCAGATACGCAGTATTTT
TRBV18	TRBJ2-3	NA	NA	CASSPSRGGVSEDTQYF	TGTGCCAGCTCACCCTCCCGAGGGGGGGTTAGCGAAGATACGCAGTATTTT
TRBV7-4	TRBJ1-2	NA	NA	CASTLKGGGYGYTF	TGTGCCAGCACCCTTAAAGGGGGAGGGTATGGCTACACCTTC
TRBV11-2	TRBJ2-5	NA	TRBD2	CASRPRLAGEQETQYF	TGTGCCAGCAGACCAAGACTAGCGGGGGAACAAGAGACCCAGTACTTC
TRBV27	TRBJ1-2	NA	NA	CASSLGQGLSLDYGYTF	TGTGCCAGCAGTTTGGGGCAGGGGCTCTCGTTAGACTATGGCTACACCTTC
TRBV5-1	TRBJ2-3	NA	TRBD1	CASSSDRAIVNHTDTQYF	TGCGCCAGCAGCTCGGACAGGGCGATAGTAAACCACACAGATACGCAGTATTTT
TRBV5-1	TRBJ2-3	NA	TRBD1	CASNDRVKGTQYF	TGCGCCAGCAATGACAGGGTTAAAGGTACGCAGTATTTT
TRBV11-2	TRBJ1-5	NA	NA	CASSNQGTQPQHF	TGTGCCAGCAGCAATCAGGGAACTCAGCCCCAGCATTTT
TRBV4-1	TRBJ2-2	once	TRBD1	CASSGHNRGRELFF	TGCGCCAGCAGCGGACATAACAGGGGCCGGGAGCTGTTTTTT